A single T cell receptor (beta chain) is shown here with its context. The assay was immunoSEQ multiplex PCR, and TCRdb's table has in-frame clones only and misses some. The data contain almost 20,000 clones, about 87% of them singletons. The data were obtained in a study of T cell changes during pregnancy in multiple sclerosis. Germline V gene data show CDR1 as MNHEY and CDR2 as SMNVEV (reference sequence). J gave up 8 bases and V 6 bases, and 13 bases lay outside the gene matches. CDR3 size: 15 residues. J is TRBJ1-2 and V is TRBV27; TRBD1 aligns across 9 bases. This clonotype originated in a female donor in good health, enrolled as a control in a pregnancy study. The sample consisted of CD8+ T cells from peripheral blood mononuclear cells, taken in the third trimester of pregnancy. CDR3 nucleotides: TGTGCCAGCAGAGAACAGGGGGCAAGGGTGGAGGGCTACACCTTC. Its protein product is CASREQGARVEGYTF.